Below, 19 T cell receptor beta chains from the same sample are listed, as sequenced in a study of vaccination and CD4 T cells after COVID-19. These receptors lack a known antigen. Treatment specified: approximately 9-day PBMC culture with coronavirus spike peptide pools or control peptides (ViraFEST assay). Scientists ran DNA taken from cultured CD4+ T cells through the Oncomine TCR Beta short-read assay for sequencing. TCRdb redid the calling of the PCR reads with MiXCR, one entry per CDR3 protein. The sample holds over 6,500 distinct CDR3 sequences, 22% seen once. This material consisted of CD4+ T cells from blood, cultured in vitro, taken after SARS-CoV-2 vaccination. The source of these receptors is a human donor who had recovered from COVID-19.

The sample holds a few counts of this clonotype. The rearrangement joins TRBV19 to TRBJ2-5; D perhaps matches TRBD2 (5 bases). V dropped 5 bases and J dropped 5 bases, with 9 bases sitting between them. The CDR3 is 12 residues long. Germline CDR1 LNHDA, CDR2 SQIVND (reference sequence). The CDR3 region is CASSHSEETQYF. Written as DNA, the CDR3 is TGTGCCAGTAGTCATAGCGAGGAGACCCAGTACTTC.

This clonotype was detected a few times. V usage is TRBV6-1 and J usage is TRBJ2-2; tentative D call: TRBD2 (5 bases). Trimming left V 6 bases short and J 7 bases short, with 15 bases between. CDR1 is MNHNS and CDR2 is SASEGT in the germline V gene. The CDR3 loop spans 14 amino acids. The CDR3 DNA is TGTGCCAGCAGCCCGGGGAGTAGAGTCGGGGAGCTGTTTTTT. This sequence encodes CASSPGSRVGELFF.

In this sample, this clonotype turned up a few times. The V gene is TRBV20-1, the J gene TRBJ2-1, with 12 nucleotides matching TRBD2. Unmatched junction bases numbered 11, after V lost 6 bases and J lost 8 bases. The germline V gene has CDR1 DFQATT and CDR2 SNEGSKA (reference sequence). CDR3 size: 15 residues. DNA of the CDR3: TGCAGTGCCGGAGGGCGACTAGCGGGAGACGATGAGCAGTTCTTC. Translation gives CSAGGRLAGDDEQFF.

This sequence joins TRBV28 and TRBJ2-7; D perhaps matches TRBD2 (6 bases). Germline CDR1 reads MDHEN; CDR2 reads SYDVKM. The CDR3 consists of 13 residues. V lost 7 bases, J lost 6 bases, and 16 bases lay in between. The CDR3 region has the DNA TGTGCCAGCACCCCAGCGGGCCCTCGCGAGCAGTACTTC. It encodes CASTPAGPREQYF. The variable domain in full, with the rest retrieved from reference TRBV28 and TRBJ2-7, is DVKVTQSSRYLVKRTGEKVFLECVQDMDHENMFWYRQDPGLGLRLIYFSYDVKMKEKGDIPEGYSVSREKKERFSLILESASTNQTSMYLCASTPAGPREQYFGPGTRLTVT.

This clonotype counts as medium-sized. The V call is TRBV7-2, the J call TRBJ2-7, with D tentatively TRBD2 (5 bases). Germline values: CDR1 SGHTA, CDR2 FQGNSA. The CDR3 has 14 residues. V lost 1 base to trimming and J lost 4 bases, with 11 bases between them. The CDR3 reads CASSLGGSQYEQYF. The CDR3, as DNA: TGTGCCAGCAGCTTAGGTGGGAGTCAGTACGAGCAGTACTTC. Full variable domain (outside the CDR3, taken from reference TRBV7-2 and TRBJ2-7): GAGVSQSPSNKVTEKGKDVELRCDPISGHTALYWYRQSLGQGLEFLIYFQGNSAPDKSGLPSDRFSAERTGGSVSTLTIQRTQQEDSAVYLCASSLGGSQYEQYFGPGTRLTVT.

This sequence joins TRBV2 and TRBJ2-7, with 9 bases fitting TRBD1. The germline CDR1 and CDR2 sequences are SNHLY and FYNNEI. There are 13 residues in the CDR3. The CDR3 bases are TGTGCTACGTCCCGGGACAGGGCCTACGAGCAGTACTTC. This encodes CATSRDRAYEQYF.

This clonotype is medium-sized by share. The chain recombines TRBV7-3 with TRBJ2-5; tentatively, D is TRBD1 or TRBD2 (5 bases each). The germline gives CDR1 SGHTA, CDR2 FQGTGA. The CDR3 runs 15 residues. V shed 1 base and J shed 1 base, with 10 bases lying between them. This CDR3 is CASSLNGASQETQYF. In DNA, the CDR3 is TGTGCCAGCAGCTTAAACGGGGCGTCCCAAGAGACCCAGTACTTC.

By share, this clonotype counts as medium-sized. This chain joins TRBV7-2 and TRBJ1-5; perhaps TRBD1 as D (6 bases). With 5 bases removed from V and 5 bases from J, the gap between germline ends came to 10 bases. The CDR3 spans 13 residues. CDR1 is SGHTA, CDR2 FQGNSA, per germline. The CDR3 DNA reads as TGTGCCAGCAGCCCAGGGGTCGATCAGCCCCAGCATTTT. Residues: CASSPGVDQPQHF.

In this sample, this clonotype turned up a few times. The chain is built from TRBV19 and TRBJ2-3, with 9 bases aligning to TRBD2. Germline V gene lookup returns CDR1 LNHDA and CDR2 SQIVND (reference sequence). Trimming at V came to 4 bases and at J to 2 bases, leaving 4 bases not matched to a gene. The CDR3 loop spans 15 amino acids. The CDR3 nucleotides are TGTGCCAGTAGTAAAGCTAGCGGGATCACAGATACGCAGTATTTT. It is translated as CASSKASGITDTQYF.

This clonotype is medium-sized. The V gene is TRBV20-1, the J gene TRBJ2-3; no definite D call. The V gene's germline CDR1 is DFQATT and CDR2 SNEGSKA (reference sequence). The CDR3 totals 11 residues. CDR3 amino acids: CSAEFSDTQYF. The DNA of the CDR3 is TGCAGCGCCGAATTCTCAGATACGCAGTATTTT.

Only a few counts were recorded for this clonotype. The chain carries TRBV4-1 and TRBJ2-7, with 9 positions matching TRBD1. J gave up 0 bases and V 1 base, and 7 bases lay outside the gene matches. The CDR3 consists of 17 residues. Germline V CDR1 and CDR2: MGHRA, YSYEKL. The CDR3 DNA is TGCGCCAGCAGCCAAGTTTTAGGGACAGGGTTCTCCTACGAGCAGTACTTC. The encoded protein is CASSQVLGTGFSYEQYF.

The chain employs TRBV7-9 and TRBJ1-1; the match to TRBD1 covers 8 bases. V gave up 5 bases and J gave up 4 bases; unmatched junction bases: 9. Germline assignment: CDR1 SEHNR and CDR2 FQNEAQ (reference sequence). The CDR3 covers 15 residues. CDR3 region: CASSKRTGRGTEAFF. The CDR3 coding sequence is TGTGCCAGCAGCAAACGGACAGGGAGAGGCACTGAAGCTTTCTTT.

The genes are TRBV24-1 and TRBJ2-1; a weak D match, TRBD1 (5 bases). Germline CDR1 and CDR2: KGHDR and SFDVKD. The CDR3 length is 14 residues. Between the trimmed V and J ends, which lost 4 bases and 7 bases, there was a span of 13 bases. CDR3 nucleotides: TGTGCCACCAGTGACCCCGCCAGGGTTAATGAGCAGTTCTTC. The encoded protein is CATSDPARVNEQFF.

J is TRBJ1-2 and V is TRBV7-9; D possibly corresponds to TRBD1 (5 bases). Germline values: CDR1 SEHNR, CDR2 FQNEAQ (reference sequence). Trimming left V 5 bases short and J 2 bases short, with 21 bases between. This CDR3 comprises 17 residues. CDR3 coding DNA: TGTGCCAGCAGCCGACCCACAGGACCAGTCGCAAACTATGGCTACACCTTC. Protein: CASSRPTGPVANYGYTF.

Only one count was recorded for this clonotype. V is TRBV20-1 and J is TRBJ1-3, with D unresolved. The V and J ends lost 3 bases and 6 bases respectively, with 6 bases between them. There are 11 residues in the CDR3. From germline, CDR1 is DFQATT and CDR2 SNEGSKA (reference sequence). CDR3 in amino acids: CSASLENTIYF. The DNA of the CDR3 is TGCAGTGCTAGTCTAGAAAACACCATATATTTT.

This clonotype has only a few counts. J is TRBJ2-7 and V is TRBV11-3; 10 bases align to TRBD1. The germline gives CDR1 SGHNT, CDR2 YENEEA. This CDR3 has 15 amino acids. The J segment lost 4 bases and the V segment lost 3 bases, leaving 6 bases of the junction unmatched. The CDR3 DNA sequence: TGTGCCAGCAGCTTCGGGGGGACAGGGGTATACGAGCAGTACTTC. It encodes CASSFGGTGVYEQYF.

This clonotype is medium-sized by share. CDR3 coding DNA: TGTGCCACCAGTGATTCGGTCGGCTACTACGAGCAGTACTTC. Residues: CATSDSVGYYEQYF. The gene calls are TRBV24-1 and TRBJ2-7, with unresolved D. This CDR3 comprises 14 residues. The V end was cut by 2 bases, the J end by 3 bases, with 10 bases between. The germline CDR1 and CDR2 sequences are KGHDR and SFDVKD.

The chain has TRBV2 and TRBJ2-1; D is uncertain. The CDR3 runs 13 residues. V gave up 6 bases and J gave up 4 bases, with 10 bases separating them. CDR1 and CDR2 (germline): SNHLY, FYNNEI. The CDR3 here is CASRTDQYNEQFF. In DNA form, the CDR3 reads TGTGCCAGCAGGACCGACCAGTACAATGAGCAGTTCTTC.

J is TRBJ2-2 and V is TRBV6-4, with unresolved D. The length of the CDR3 is 13 residues. Germline assignment: CDR1 MRHNA and CDR2 SNTAGT. V dropped 4 bases and J dropped 0 bases, with 3 bases sitting between them. The CDR3 loop reads CASSATNTGELFF. Here the CDR3 DNA reads TGTGCCAGCAGTGCGACGAACACCGGGGAGCTGTTTTTT.